This TCR beta chain derives from a study of shared clonotypes between healthy human individuals. Study-level findings and limits: The sampled material consisted only of blood, and tissue repertoires are likely to differ. Naive subsets generally had larger estimated richness than memory subsets.

To note about this clone: Its antigen is as yet unknown.

Deep was the level at which the assay was run. Generated by immunoSEQ multiplex PCR, the TCRdb table keeps only in-frame clones and is missing some. The table lists some 800,000 clones, 80% to 95% of them singletons, with around 24% in the top ten. Looked up from germline, CDR1 is SGHVT and CDR2 is SQSDAQ. This CDR3 has 21 residues. V was pared by 1 base and J by 0 bases, with 25 bases between. Naive CD8 cells were CD45RO-negative, positively selected for CCR7, excluding terminally differentiated effector memory CD45RA+ cells. The sequencing sample was made of naive CD8+ T cells sorted from blood. This TCR was recovered from a man aged 25-40 years in good health. The chain uses TRBV7-4 and TRBJ2-4; D not resolved. The CDR3 sequence is CASSLDGDCTSIAIAKNIQYF. In DNA form, the CDR3 reads TGTGCCAGCAGCTTAGATGGGGATTGTACCTCCATAGCAATAGCCAAAAACATTCAGTACTTC.